This record looks at one T cell receptor beta chain sequence and its context. Its antigen is not yet known. Base qualities are not at hand, and no much larger clone is one base apart. There are 21 amino acids in the CDR3, from cysteine to phenylalanine inclusive. The kept DNA is CDR3 alone, 63 bases in frame from the first base. Based on the germline V gene (reference sequence), the CDR1 and CDR2 sequences are PRHDT and FYEKMQ. The germline V end is reduced by 5 bases and the J end by 2 bases; junction bases left unmatched: 22. The trial excluded patients who had a history of autoimmune disease or who were on systemic immunosuppression. Peripheral blood for TCR sequencing was collected from all dose cohorts at baseline, on cycle 4 day 1, and on cycle 7 day 1. The samples were taken from a phase I, first-in-human, multicenter, open-label dose-escalation trial of ivuxolimab. Adults with locally advanced or metastatic melanoma, renal cell carcinoma, hepatocellular carcinoma or head and neck squamous cell carcinoma were enrolled in the trial. Before TCR sequencing, CD4+ T cells and CD8+ T cells from peripheral blood were sorted into separate populations.

The data belong to a study of OX40 agonist ivuxolimab in advanced cancers. Broadly, across the study: Ivuxolimab was an agonistic, fully human IgG2 monoclonal antibody directed against OX40 (CD134), a costimulatory receptor. The paper reports the monotherapy dose-escalation portion (N ≈ 50 patients) of the phase I ivuxolimab trial. Partial responses occurred in three dose-escalation patients, of whom one had hepatocellular carcinoma and two had cutaneous melanoma. Intravenous ivuxolimab was administered to patients every 2 weeks at six dose levels: 0.01, 0.1, 0.3, 1.5, 3 and 10 mg/kg. The dose-escalation cohort was approximately 83% male with a mean age of roughly 62 years, ranging from about 20 to 80. Prior anti-PD-1, anti-PD-L1 or anti-CTLA-4 therapy was permitted, and roughly two fifths of dose-escalation patients had received checkpoint inhibitors. The point of sequencing TCRbeta in the periphery was to test whether ivuxolimab changed TCR sequence diversity and drove clonal T-cell expansion. Of the approximately 50 dose-escalation patients, hepatocellular carcinoma was present in roughly 19, melanoma in around 15, renal cell carcinoma in 9 and head and neck cancer in 9. What the research found in general, with its limitations: The antigen specificity of the clonally expanded peripheral T cells was not determined. In partial responders in the 0.1-3.0 mg/kg groups, normalized peripheral clonal expansion was found to be among the lowest, especially among CD8+ T cells. After ivuxolimab, more expanded clones were found on average in CD8+ T cells than in CD4+ T cells. Low levels of normalized T-cell clonal expansion were also seen in some patients who did not respond. Clonal expansion of both CD4+ and CD8+ blood T cells was observed from baseline to week 6 at doses 0.1 to 3.0 mg/kg.

For sequencing of the TCRbeta CDR3 region, genomic DNA was extracted from the sorted cells. The immunoSEQ Assay was used to sequence the TCRbeta CDR3 regions. Drawn from immuneACCESS, this table holds only the in-frame rearrangements with V and J called that TCRdb kept. Clones are partly lost; checked studies trace under half to an unresolved V gene and leave the rest unexplained. In this sample the table shows 25,000 to 30,000 clones, approximately 80% of which occur a single time. The top ten clonotypes cover 11% of the sample. The sequences come from CD4+ or CD8+ T cells sorted from blood, collected in a trial of the OX40 agonist ivuxolimab. This receptor chain uses TRBV13 and TRBJ2-3; 10 central nucleotides agree with TRBD2. The receptor was derived from an adult with an advanced solid tumor such as melanoma, head and neck, liver or kidney cancer. The nucleotide sequence reads TGTGCCAGCAGCCCCATTCTCCTAGCGGGGGAAACCCTTGCCTCCACAGATACGCAGTATTTT. This sequence encodes CASSPILLAGETLASTDTQYF.